These 16 T cell receptor beta chains were sequenced from one sample in a study of T cells in Graves' hyperthyroidism and ophthalmopathy. TCR beta CDR3 regions were amplified from RNA. TCR CDR3 underwent first-round RT-PCR with the HTBI primer set. MiXCR was run by TCRdb on the multiplex PCR reads, yielding one entry per CDR3 protein. The sample holds a few hundred thousand distinct CDR3 sequences; roughly 15% are singletons and the top ten take 5% to 6%. Sequencing input: blood. These receptors all come from a woman aged 18-29 years with Graves' hyperthyroidism.

This clonotype was observed a handful of times. The chain couples TRBV7-2 to TRBJ2-7; D call uncertain. V dropped 1 base and J dropped 5 bases, with 9 bases sitting between them. In germline, CDR1 is SGHTA, CDR2 FQGNSA. The CDR3 sequence is 13 residues long. The CDR3 protein is CASSLEGTHEQYF. The CDR3 DNA sequence: TGTGCCAGCAGCTTAGAGGGTACCCACGAGCAGTACTTC. The entire variable domain, with the rest obtained from reference TRBV7-2 and TRBJ2-7, is as follows: GAGVSQSPSNKVTEKGKDVELRCDPISGHTALYWYRQSLGQGLEFLIYFQGNSAPDKSGLPSDRFSAERTGGSVSTLTIQRTQQEDSAVYLCASSLEGTHEQYFGPGTRLTVT.

This clonotype has just a few counts. A much larger clone differs by one base, so this may be a read error. The chain employs TRBV5-1 and TRBJ2-1; 12 bases are shared with TRBD2. The CDR3 length is 15 residues. After removal of 5 bases from V and 2 bases from J, the junction contained 2 bases not matched to a gene. In germline, CDR1 is SGHRS, CDR2 YFSETQ. The CDR3 reads CASRRLAGAYNEQFF. CDR3 bases: TGCGCCAGCAGAAGACTAGCGGGAGCCTACAATGAGCAGTTCTTC.

This clonotype has at least ten counts. The chain recombines TRBV12-3 or TRBV12-4 with TRBJ2-5, with 7 bases lining up with TRBD2. The CDR3 extends over 13 amino acids. The ends lost 6 bases at V and 5 bases at J; junction bases unmatched: 6. CDR3 region: CASSPSGGETQYF. In nucleotides, the CDR3 is TGTGCCAGCAGCCCTTCCGGGGGGGAGACCCAGTACTTC.

This clonotype was found many times. The chain combines TRBV3-1 with TRBJ2-1, with 10 nucleotides matching TRBD1. Germline CDR1 reads LGHDT; CDR2 reads YNNKEL (reference sequence). The J segment lost 2 bases and the V segment lost 4 bases, leaving 5 bases of the junction unmatched. This CDR3 spans 16 amino acids. CDR3 protein: CASSLGQGFTYNEQFF. The CDR3 DNA is TGTGCCAGCAGCCTGGGACAGGGGTTCACCTACAATGAGCAGTTCTTC.

This clonotype was picked up a small number of times. The rearrangement joins TRBV5-6 to TRBJ1-2, with D possibly matching TRBD1 (6 bases). Per the germline V gene, CDR1 is SGHDT and CDR2 is YYEEEE. Between the trimmed V and J ends, which lost 1 base and 4 bases, there was a span of 23 bases. This CDR3 comprises 18 residues. The CDR3 here is CASSLSDRWVRGLYGYTF. The CDR3, as DNA: TGTGCCAGCAGCTTGTCTGACCGCTGGGTCAGGGGCCTCTATGGCTACACCTTC. Combining the CDR3 with reference TRBV5-6 and TRBJ1-2 gives the whole variable domain DAGVTQSPTHLIKTRGQQVTLRCSPKSGHDTVSWYQQALGQGPQFIFQYYEEEERQRGNFPDRFSGHQFPNYSSELNVNALLLGDSALYLCASSLSDRWVRGLYGYTFGSGTRLTVV.

This clonotype was seen at least ten times. DNA of the CDR3: TGTGCCAGCACCCCCCGGAGGAGCTATTTACACACTGAAGCTTTCTTT. The encoded protein is CASTPRRSYLHTEAFF. The chain couples TRBV6-1 to TRBJ1-1; unclear D gene. Deletions cut 7 bases from V and 3 bases from J, with 21 bases between. The germline CDR1 and CDR2 sequences are MNHNS and SASEGT. This CDR3 has 16 amino acids.

The sample holds many counts of this clonotype. This chain links TRBV5-6 with TRBJ2-7; 10 nucleotides match TRBD1. V dropped 3 bases and J dropped 5; count of bases not matched to a gene: 8. This CDR3 has 15 amino acids. The germline gives CDR1 SGHDT, CDR2 YYEEEE. For the CDR3, the DNA is TGTGCCAGCAGCTGGGACAGGGGAGGATTGAACGAGCAGTACTTC. It is translated as CASSWDRGGLNEQYF.

This chain links TRBV24-1 with TRBJ2-3; 13 positions agree with TRBD2. V shed 3 bases and J 2 bases; nucleotides not matched to a gene: 7. The length of the CDR3 is 18 residues. From germline, CDR1 is KGHDR and CDR2 SFDVKD. This CDR3 reads CATSDPTGTSGVTDTQYF. The CDR3 DNA sequence: TGTGCCACCAGTGATCCAACTGGGACTAGCGGGGTCACAGATACGCAGTATTTT.

Many counts were recorded for this clonotype. This chain uses TRBV20-1 with TRBJ1-3; perhaps TRBD1 as D (5 bases). In germline, CDR1 is DFQATT, CDR2 SNEGSKA (reference sequence). V was cut by 4 bases and J by 5 bases, with 12 bases left in between. CDR3 length: 13 residues. Here the CDR3 DNA reads TGCAGTGCTACGGACATCAGTCGAAACACCATATATTTT. Protein: CSATDISRNTIYF.

This clonotype has more than one count but fewer than ten. J is TRBJ2-5 and V is TRBV28, with D possibly being TRBD1 (5 bases). This CDR3 contains 17 residues. Germline V gene lookup returns CDR1 MDHEN and CDR2 SYDVKM. V dropped 5 bases and J dropped 1 base, with 20 bases sitting between them. CDR3 sequence (DNA): TGTGCCAGCAGTACCTCCCAGCCTGACAGACTCCAAGAGACCCAGTACTTC. It translates to CASSTSQPDRLQETQYF. The full variable domain, its missing parts supplied by reference TRBV28 and TRBJ2-5, is DVKVTQSSRYLVKRTGEKVFLECVQDMDHENMFWYRQDPGLGLRLIYFSYDVKMKEKGDIPEGYSVSREKKERFSLILESASTNQTSMYLCASSTSQPDRLQETQYFGPGTRLLVL.

This clonotype was recorded at least ten times. This chain uses TRBV5-1 with TRBJ2-3; TRBD2 is a possible D gene (5 bases). Germline CDR1 reads SGHRS; CDR2 reads YFSETQ. This CDR3 region has 13 residues. Trimming took 3 bases from V and 7 from J, leaving 12 bases between them. The CDR3, as DNA: TGCGCCAGCAGCTCCGGCGGGCAGAATACGCAGTATTTT. Translation: CASSSGGQNTQYF.

The sample holds many counts of this clonotype. The chain has TRBV2 and TRBJ2-1; D unclear. The CDR3 runs 10 residues. V lost 7 bases to trimming and J lost 6 bases, with 4 bases between them. Germline V CDR1 and CDR2: SNHLY, FYNNEI. The CDR3 DNA reads as TGTGCCAGCATACGCAATGAGCAGTTCTTC. Its protein product is CASIRNEQFF.

This chain connects TRBV20-1 to TRBJ2-4; 8 nucleotides line up with TRBD1. The CDR3 has 19 amino acids. Germline V CDR1 and CDR2: DFQATT, SNEGSKA (reference sequence). Unmatched junction bases numbered 16, after V lost 2 bases and J lost 1 base. The DNA for the CDR3 is TGCAGTGCTAGACCCCCGGCGATTCGGACAGGGATCGCCAAAAACATTCAGTACTTC. Protein: CSARPPAIRTGIAKNIQYF.

This clonotype was observed a handful of times. A read error may be the cause here, since a much bigger clone is one base away. This CDR3 reads CASRQGKNTEAFF. CDR3 nucleotides: TGTGCCAGCAGACAGGGAAAGAACACTGAAGCTTTCTTT. The chain recombines TRBV25-1 with TRBJ1-1; D is perhaps TRBD1 (6 bases). V was shortened by 6 bases and J by 1 base, with 9 bases between the two germline ends. Germline CDR1 reads MGHDK; CDR2 reads SYGVNS. This CDR3 has 13 residues.

This clonotype was observed at least ten times. This chain links TRBV12-3 or TRBV12-4 with TRBJ2-1; D unresolved. Trimming shortened V by 4 bases and J by 5 bases, and 12 bases separated the two germline ends. There are 14 residues in the CDR3. The CDR3 nucleotides read TGTGCCAGCAGTTCGGCCGGGTGGAACAATGAGCAGTTCTTC. Its protein product is CASSSAGWNNEQFF.

This clonotype was seen ten or more times. V usage is TRBV6-5 and J usage is TRBJ2-7, with a weak D call TRBD2 (6 bases). CDR1 is MNHEY and CDR2 is SVGAGI in the germline V gene. With 2 bases removed from V and 7 bases from J, the gap between germline ends came to 18 bases. The CDR3 contains 15 residues. The chain's CDR3 is CASSYIPGVEWEQYF. The DNA for the CDR3 is TGTGCCAGCAGTTACATTCCGGGAGTGGAGTGGGAGCAGTACTTC.